The 15 T cell receptor beta chains in this list originate from one sample, sequenced in a study of blood T cell repertoires in COVID-19. TCRdb's table, derived via immunoSEQ multiplex PCR, lists solely in-frame clones and lacks some. The data contain 75,000 to 95,000 clones, about 85% of them singletons. Sample: peripheral blood. These receptors all come from a man aged 50-59 years with acute or convalescent COVID-19.

The chain uses TRBV12-3 or TRBV12-4 and TRBJ2-1; D unresolved. Deletions cut 5 bases from V and 8 bases from J, with 13 bases between. The CDR3 spans 13 residues. CDR3 bases: TGTGCCAGCAGTATCACCGGGTTTTATGAGCAGTTCTTC. It translates to CASSITGFYEQFF.

The rearrangement joins TRBV10-3 to TRBJ2-1, with D possibly being TRBD1 (6 bases). This CDR3 is built from 15 residues. Trimming stripped 10 bases from V and 6 bases from J, with 22 bases between. Germline V gives CDR1 ENHRY, CDR2 SYGVKD. The DNA for the CDR3 is TGTGCCACCCAGGGGAGAGAGATGAGCGGCAATGAGCAGTTCTTC. Its protein product is CATQGREMSGNEQFF.

The CDR3 is CASSPSTGAYEQYF. CDR3 DNA: TGTGCCAGCTCACCCTCGACAGGGGCCTACGAGCAGTACTTC. The chain uses TRBV18 and TRBJ2-7, with 8 bases that match TRBD1. Unmatched junction bases numbered 3, after V lost 3 bases and J lost 2 bases. Germline lookup yields CDR1 KGHSH and CDR2 LQKENI. This CDR3 is 14 amino acids long.

This clone was detected many times. The rearrangement joins TRBV7-2 to TRBJ1-1; 8 nucleotides align to TRBD1. V shed 6 bases and J 1 base; nucleotides not matched to a gene: 13. Germline CDR1 is SGHTA and CDR2 is FQGNSA. The CDR3 is 17 amino acids. The CDR3, as DNA: TGTGCCAGCAGTTCCAGCCGACAGGGGAATGCGAACACTGAAGCTTTCTTT. It specifies CASSSSRQGNANTEAFF.

This clone has a handful of counts. The genes are TRBV6-6 and TRBJ1-3; D is perhaps TRBD1 (5 bases). Trimming removed 8 bases at V and 2 bases at J, with 7 bases between. CDR3 size: 12 residues. Germline lookup yields CDR1 MNHNY and CDR2 SVGAGI (reference sequence). The CDR3 reads CASGGTGNTIYF. The CDR3 nucleotides read TGTGCCAGCGGGGGGACTGGAAACACCATATATTTT.

V usage is TRBV5-1 and J usage is TRBJ2-5; 10 positions match TRBD2. Germline CDR1 SGHRS, CDR2 YFSETQ. The CDR3 runs 16 residues. The J segment lost 2 bases and the V segment lost 5 bases, leaving 9 bases of the junction unmatched. The CDR3: CASSLSTSGYQETQYF. The CDR3 nucleotides are TGCGCCAGCAGTTTATCGACTAGCGGGTATCAAGAGACCCAGTACTTC.

The gene calls are TRBV7-9 and TRBJ2-3; D gene ambiguous. The CDR3 extends over 13 amino acids. The V and J ends lost 2 bases and 1 base respectively, with 4 bases between them. Germline V CDR1 and CDR2: SEHNR, FQNEAQ (reference sequence). The CDR3 reads CASSLSGTDTQYF. Here the CDR3 DNA reads TGTGCCAGCAGCTTATCGGGCACAGATACGCAGTATTTT.

This chain joins TRBV6-2 or TRBV6-3 and TRBJ2-1; D is undetermined. Per germline, CDR1 MNHEY and CDR2 SVGEGT. The germline V and J ends were trimmed by 5 bases and 4 bases, with 18 bases remaining between them. CDR3 length: 16 amino acids. The CDR3 DNA sequence: TGTGCCAGCAGTATACCCTGGGTAGCTCGGTACAATGAGCAGTTCTTC. Amino acid sequence: CASSIPWVARYNEQFF.

The chain combines TRBV7-2 with TRBJ1-2, with D perhaps TRBD1 (6 bases). Germline V gene data show CDR1 as SGHTA and CDR2 as FQGNSA. The CDR3 is 16 residues long. With 3 bases removed from V and 5 bases from J, the gap between germline ends came to 19 bases. DNA of the CDR3: TGTGCCAGCAGCTTTCCCACGGGGGGCGCTCGATATGGCTACACCTTC. Its protein is CASSFPTGGARYGYTF. Drawing the rest from reference TRBV7-2 and TRBJ1-2, the complete variable domain is GAGVSQSPSNKVTEKGKDVELRCDPISGHTALYWYRQSLGQGLEFLIYFQGNSAPDKSGLPSDRFSAERTGGSVSTLTIQRTQQEDSAVYLCASSFPTGGARYGYTFGSGTRLTVV.

The chain is built from TRBV19 and TRBJ2-1, with 9 bases that match TRBD1. There are 15 residues in the CDR3. Trimming took 6 bases from V and 0 from J; bases not matched to a gene: 3. Germline CDR1 is LNHDA and CDR2 is SQIVND (reference sequence). The CDR3 sequence: CASSTGGSSYNEQFF. DNA for the CDR3: TGTGCCAGTAGCACAGGGGGCAGCTCCTACAATGAGCAGTTCTTC.

This chain connects TRBV5-1 to TRBJ2-3, with D hard to call. The CDR3 length is 15 residues. Germline lookup yields CDR1 SGHRS and CDR2 YFSETQ. V shed 0 bases and J shed 4 bases, with 12 bases lying between them. The CDR3 nucleotides read TGCGCCAGCAGCTTGGCTTCTGGGCCCGCAGATACGCAGTATTTT. It codes for CASSLASGPADTQYF.

The genes are TRBV2 and TRBJ2-7, with 7 bases that match TRBD2. The CDR3 is 17 residues long. Germline V gene data show CDR1 as SNHLY and CDR2 as FYNNEI. Trimming removed 2 bases from V and 3 bases from J; junction bases left unmatched: 13. CDR3 sequence (DNA): TGTGCCAGCAGTGAACGGCTTGGGGGGGTAGTAAGCTACGAGCAGTACTTC. Encoded protein: CASSERLGGVVSYEQYF.

V usage is TRBV30 and J usage is TRBJ1-5; D is ambiguous. Trimming shortened V by 5 bases and J by 6 bases, and 14 bases separated the two germline ends. This CDR3 has 13 amino acids. From germline, CDR1 is GTSNPN and CDR2 SVGIG (reference sequence). DNA of the CDR3: TGTGCCTGGGCCCCTGATCTGGCTCAGCCCCAGCATTTT. This codes for CAWAPDLAQPQHF.

V and J are TRBV3-1 (or the pseudogene TRBV3-2) and TRBJ2-1; D call uncertain. Germline values: CDR1 LGHDT, CDR2 YNNKEL (reference sequence). Trimming pared 0 bases from V and 9 bases from J, leaving 6 bases between. The CDR3 has 12 amino acids. CDR3 protein: CASSQDPIEQFF. The CDR3 DNA reads TGTGCCAGCAGCCAAGATCCAATTGAGCAGTTCTTC.

This clone was found once. V is TRBV30 and J is TRBJ2-5; TRBD1 matches at 8 bases. The CDR3 has 14 amino acids. Per the germline V gene, CDR1 is GTSNPN and CDR2 is SVGIG (reference sequence). V trimming: 4 bases; J trimming: 2 bases; junction bases outside the gene matches: 6. The CDR3 region has the DNA TGTGCCTGGAATCGCCAGGGGGCTCAAGAGACCCAGTACTTC. Amino acid sequence: CAWNRQGAQETQYF.